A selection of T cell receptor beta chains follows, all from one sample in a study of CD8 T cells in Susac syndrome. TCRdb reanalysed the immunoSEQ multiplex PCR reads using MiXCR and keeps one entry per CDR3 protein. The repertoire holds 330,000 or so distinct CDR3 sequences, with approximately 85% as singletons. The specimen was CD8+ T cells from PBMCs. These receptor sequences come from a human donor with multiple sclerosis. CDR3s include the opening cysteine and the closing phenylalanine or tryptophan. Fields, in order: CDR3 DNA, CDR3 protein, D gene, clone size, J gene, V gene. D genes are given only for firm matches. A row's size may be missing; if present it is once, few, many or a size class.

CDR3nt: TGTGCCAGCAGTCATTACGGGGCCTACAATGAGCAGTTCTTC
CDR3aa: CASSHYGAYNEQFF
d_gene: .
abundance: .
j_gene: TRBJ2-1
v_gene: TRBV7-3

CDR3nt: TGTGCCAGCAGTACGGCCGGGGCCTACGAGCAGTACTTC
CDR3aa: CASSTAGAYEQYF
d_gene: .
abundance: few
j_gene: TRBJ2-7
v_gene: TRBV12-3/TRBV12-4

CDR3nt: TGTGCCAGCAGCCAAGTGGGGAGTAATCCGGTCTTTAACTATGGCTACACCTTC
CDR3aa: CASSQVGSNPVFNYGYTF
d_gene: .
abundance: .
j_gene: TRBJ1-2
v_gene: TRBV3-1

CDR3nt: TGTGCCATCAGTGAATCAGGGATCTCCTACGAGCAGTACTTC
CDR3aa: CAISESGISYEQYF
d_gene: .
abundance: .
j_gene: TRBJ2-7
v_gene: TRBV10-3

CDR3nt: TGTGCCAGCAGTGACTCAGGGGTTTGGAATCAGCCCCAGCATTTT
CDR3aa: CASSDSGVWNQPQHF
d_gene: .
abundance: .
j_gene: TRBJ1-5
v_gene: TRBV2

CDR3nt: TGTGCCAGAAGCTTGGAATTGGTTGAAGCCCCCGGCTGGAACAATGAGCAGTTCTTC
CDR3aa: CARSLELVEAPGWNNEQFF
d_gene: .
abundance: .
j_gene: TRBJ2-1
v_gene: TRBV5-3

CDR3nt: TGTGCCAGCAGCGTAGCTGATCGGGGGCGAGCTTTCTTT
CDR3aa: CASSVADRGRAFF
d_gene: .
abundance: .
j_gene: TRBJ1-1
v_gene: TRBV9

CDR3nt: TGTGCCAGCAGCGTAACTTTTGGGGGACTAGCATCCCATGAGCAGTTCTTC
CDR3aa: CASSVTFGGLASHEQFF
d_gene: TRBD2
abundance: .
j_gene: TRBJ2-1
v_gene: TRBV9

CDR3nt: TGCAGTGCTAGGACGACAGGGGGCGAAACCTACGAGCAGTACTTC
CDR3aa: CSARTTGGETYEQYF
d_gene: TRBD1
abundance: .
j_gene: TRBJ2-7
v_gene: TRBV20-1

CDR3nt: TGTGCCAGCAGTATGGGACAGGCGGCCGGGGAGCTGTTTTTT
CDR3aa: CASSMGQAAGELFF
d_gene: TRBD1
abundance: once
j_gene: TRBJ2-2
v_gene: TRBV28

CDR3nt: TGTGCCAGCAGGAACACGGCGGAGGCAGATACGCAGTATTTT
CDR3aa: CASRNTAEADTQYF
d_gene: .
abundance: .
j_gene: TRBJ2-3
v_gene: TRBV5-4

CDR3nt: TGTGCCAGCAGTACCCTAGGGGAAGTCCAGCCCCAGCATTTT
CDR3aa: CASSTLGEVQPQHF
d_gene: .
abundance: once
j_gene: TRBJ1-5
v_gene: TRBV2

CDR3nt: TGCGCCAGCAGCCAAGATCGGGCAGGCTCGAAAAACATTCAGTACTTC
CDR3aa: CASSQDRAGSKNIQYF
d_gene: .
abundance: few
j_gene: TRBJ2-4
v_gene: TRBV4-1

CDR3nt: TGTGCCAGCAGCTTAGTTCATACGAACACTGAAGCTTTCTTT
CDR3aa: CASSLVHTNTEAFF
d_gene: .
abundance: .
j_gene: TRBJ1-1
v_gene: TRBV7-9

CDR3nt: TGTGCCAGTCTAGCGGGATCCACAGATACGCAGTATTTT
CDR3aa: CASLAGSTDTQYF
d_gene: TRBD2
abundance: .
j_gene: TRBJ2-3
v_gene: TRBV7-9

CDR3nt: TGCGCCAGCAGCCAAGAGATAGTAGCTAGCGGGGGACAAGAGACCCAGTACTTC
CDR3aa: CASSQEIVASGGQETQYF
d_gene: TRBD2
abundance: .
j_gene: TRBJ2-5
v_gene: TRBV4-3

CDR3nt: TGTGCCAGCAGTGATCCGGGGACTAGCGGCACAGATACGCAGTATTTT
CDR3aa: CASSDPGTSGTDTQYF
d_gene: TRBD2
abundance: .
j_gene: TRBJ2-3
v_gene: TRBV25-1

CDR3nt: TGTGCCAGCAGTCCTGACCCAAGATTGGATACGCAGTATTTT
CDR3aa: CASSPDPRLDTQYF
d_gene: .
abundance: few
j_gene: TRBJ2-3
v_gene: TRBV27

CDR3nt: TGTGCCAGCAGCAGTAGCGGGATTACTAGCACAGATACGCAGTATTTT
CDR3aa: CASSSSGITSTDTQYF
d_gene: TRBD2
abundance: .
j_gene: TRBJ2-3
v_gene: TRBV3-1

CDR3nt: TGCAGCGCCTTGGGAGGGACTAGCGGGAGAGGGTCCTACGAGCAGTACTTC
CDR3aa: CSALGGTSGRGSYEQYF
d_gene: TRBD2
abundance: .
j_gene: TRBJ2-7
v_gene: TRBV29-1

CDR3nt: TGTGCCACCAGTGACCGCTCCTACGAGCAGTACTTC
CDR3aa: CATSDRSYEQYF
d_gene: .
abundance: .
j_gene: TRBJ2-7
v_gene: TRBV24-1

CDR3nt: TGTGCCAGCGGGGGGGGCAGGGGCCACGAGCAGTACTTC
CDR3aa: CASGGGRGHEQYF
d_gene: .
abundance: few
j_gene: TRBJ2-7
v_gene: TRBV28

CDR3nt: TGCGCCAGCAGTCAATTCCTGGTTGTGGTGGTGGGCCAGCCCCAGCATTTT
CDR3aa: CASSQFLVVVVGQPQHF
d_gene: .
abundance: .
j_gene: TRBJ1-5
v_gene: TRBV23-1

CDR3nt: TGTGCCAGCACCATAGACAGATCCTCCACAGATACGCAGTATTTT
CDR3aa: CASTIDRSSTDTQYF
d_gene: .
abundance: .
j_gene: TRBJ2-3
v_gene: TRBV9

CDR3nt: TGTGCCAGCAGCTCGTCCGTCCACAATGAGCAGTTCTTC
CDR3aa: CASSSSVHNEQFF
d_gene: .
abundance: .
j_gene: TRBJ2-1
v_gene: TRBV7-9

CDR3nt: TGTGCCAGCAGCTACTTTGGACGCAGGCCTAATGAAAAACTGTTTTTT
CDR3aa: CASSYFGRRPNEKLFF
d_gene: .
abundance: .
j_gene: TRBJ1-4
v_gene: TRBV7-9

CDR3nt: TGTGCCAGCAGCCTGGACTCGACTGGAAACACCATATATTTT
CDR3aa: CASSLDSTGNTIYF
d_gene: .
abundance: .
j_gene: TRBJ1-3
v_gene: TRBV11-2

CDR3nt: TGTGCCAGCAGCGGGACACATCAGTGGGACAATGAGCAGTTCTTC
CDR3aa: CASSGTHQWDNEQFF
d_gene: .
abundance: once
j_gene: TRBJ2-1
v_gene: TRBV5-4

CDR3nt: TGTGCCAGCAGTTCGACTCCCGGCGACACTGAAGCTTTCTTT
CDR3aa: CASSSTPGDTEAFF
d_gene: .
abundance: few
j_gene: TRBJ1-1
v_gene: TRBV6-1

CDR3nt: TGTGCCAGCAGCCCGATGGCGGGAGAATTTCGCGAGCAGTACTTC
CDR3aa: CASSPMAGEFREQYF
d_gene: TRBD2
abundance: .
j_gene: TRBJ2-7
v_gene: TRBV5-4

CDR3nt: TGTGCCAGCAGTTTAGATGACAGGGGAGTGGGCGAGCAGTACTTC
CDR3aa: CASSLDDRGVGEQYF
d_gene: TRBD1
abundance: .
j_gene: TRBJ2-7
v_gene: TRBV12-3/TRBV12-4

CDR3nt: TGTGCCAGCAGCGCCTTGAGGAACCCCTCCTACGAGCAGTACTTC
CDR3aa: CASSALRNPSYEQYF
d_gene: .
abundance: .
j_gene: TRBJ2-7
v_gene: TRBV28

CDR3nt: TGTACCAGCAGTTTTTACAATAGCGGGAGAGCCTACAATGAGCAGTTCTTC
CDR3aa: CTSSFYNSGRAYNEQFF
d_gene: TRBD2
abundance: .
j_gene: TRBJ2-1
v_gene: TRBV28

CDR3nt: TGTGCCAGCAGTTTAGATAGCGGATGGGGAGAGACCCAGTACTTC
CDR3aa: CASSLDSGWGETQYF
d_gene: .
abundance: .
j_gene: TRBJ2-5
v_gene: TRBV12-3/TRBV12-4

CDR3nt: TGTGCCAGCAAGGGGGGAGGGTTCTACGAGCAGTACTTC
CDR3aa: CASKGGGFYEQYF
d_gene: .
abundance: once
j_gene: TRBJ2-7
v_gene: TRBV6-1

CDR3nt: TGTGCCAGCAACACTGAACTCAACCTCTACGAGCAGTACTTC
CDR3aa: CASNTELNLYEQYF
d_gene: .
abundance: .
j_gene: TRBJ2-7
v_gene: TRBV11-2

CDR3nt: TGTGCCAGCAGCTTAGGAGGCAGACCCTCTGGAAACACCATATATTTT
CDR3aa: CASSLGGRPSGNTIYF
d_gene: .
abundance: .
j_gene: TRBJ1-3
v_gene: TRBV7-2

CDR3nt: TGCGCCAGCAGCCGTTTTTCGGACAGGGCCTACGAGCAGTACTTC
CDR3aa: CASSRFSDRAYEQYF
d_gene: TRBD1
abundance: .
j_gene: TRBJ2-7
v_gene: TRBV4-3

CDR3nt: TGTGCCAGCAGCACGGATAGCGGACTAGGGGAGACCCAGTACTTC
CDR3aa: CASSTDSGLGETQYF
d_gene: TRBD2
abundance: few
j_gene: TRBJ2-5
v_gene: TRBV5-4

CDR3nt: TGTGCCTGGAGTTTCGGCTCGGCTAGCACAGATACGCAGTATTTT
CDR3aa: CAWSFGSASTDTQYF
d_gene: .
abundance: .
j_gene: TRBJ2-3
v_gene: TRBV30

CDR3nt: TGTGCCAGCAGTTCCGGGAGGGCCGGAACTAATGAGCAGTTCTTC
CDR3aa: CASSSGRAGTNEQFF
d_gene: TRBD2
abundance: once
j_gene: TRBJ2-1
v_gene: TRBV12-3/TRBV12-4

CDR3nt: TGTGCCAGCAGCCGTGGTGAGAGAACCTATGGCTACACCTTC
CDR3aa: CASSRGERTYGYTF
d_gene: .
abundance: .
j_gene: TRBJ1-2
v_gene: TRBV7-9

CDR3nt: TGTGCCAGCAGTGCACTGGACAGGGGTCCGACCAATCCGTACAATGAGCAGTTCTTC
CDR3aa: CASSALDRGPTNPYNEQFF
d_gene: TRBD1
abundance: .
j_gene: TRBJ2-1
v_gene: TRBV6-1

CDR3nt: TGTGCCAGTACCACCTCAACAGGGTACAATGAGCAGTTCTTC
CDR3aa: CASTTSTGYNEQFF
d_gene: .
abundance: .
j_gene: TRBJ2-1
v_gene: TRBV19

CDR3nt: TGCAGTGCTAGGCGAACATACGACACAGATACGCAGTATTTT
CDR3aa: CSARRTYDTDTQYF
d_gene: .
abundance: .
j_gene: TRBJ2-3
v_gene: TRBV20-1

CDR3nt: TGTGCCAGCAGTTTATCTGAGACTCCTAACTATGGCTACACCTTC
CDR3aa: CASSLSETPNYGYTF
d_gene: .
abundance: .
j_gene: TRBJ1-2
v_gene: TRBV12-3/TRBV12-4

CDR3nt: TGCGCCAGCACCTCCGGGACGCCCGGATACAATGAGCAGTTCTTC
CDR3aa: CASTSGTPGYNEQFF
d_gene: .
abundance: once
j_gene: TRBJ2-1
v_gene: TRBV10-2

CDR3nt: TGCGCCAGCAGCACTGGACTAGCGGGGAGCTCCTACAATGAGCAGTTCTTC
CDR3aa: CASSTGLAGSSYNEQFF
d_gene: TRBD2
abundance: .
j_gene: TRBJ2-1
v_gene: TRBV5-1

CDR3nt: TGTGCCAGCAGTTTAAGACCAGGGGCCTACGAGCAGTACTTC
CDR3aa: CASSLRPGAYEQYF
d_gene: .
abundance: .
j_gene: TRBJ2-7
v_gene: TRBV12-3/TRBV12-4

CDR3nt: TGTGCCAGTAGTAAGCGGCAGGGTATTGTACAGCCCCAGCATTTT
CDR3aa: CASSKRQGIVQPQHF
d_gene: .
abundance: .
j_gene: TRBJ1-5
v_gene: TRBV19

CDR3nt: TGCAGCGTTGAGCGGGGCAGGGACCCTGGAAACACCATATATTTT
CDR3aa: CSVERGRDPGNTIYF
d_gene: .
abundance: .
j_gene: TRBJ1-3
v_gene: TRBV29-1

CDR3nt: TGTGCCAGATCGACTAGCGGGAGGGGCAATGAGCAGTTCTTC
CDR3aa: CARSTSGRGNEQFF
d_gene: TRBD2
abundance: .
j_gene: TRBJ2-1
v_gene: TRBV2

CDR3nt: TGTGCCAGCAGTTTAAGGGCAGGAAAGAACACCGGGGAGCTGTTTTTT
CDR3aa: CASSLRAGKNTGELFF
d_gene: .
abundance: .
j_gene: TRBJ2-2
v_gene: TRBV28